This TCR beta chain emerged from a study of shared clonotypes between healthy human individuals. Looking at the study overall: A donor's plate count was three for CD4 naive and three for CD4 memory; CD8 naive had two and CD8 memory one.

Study-wide results and limits: Clonotype sharing among donors likely depends on sequencing depth.

TCRdb keeps only in-frame clones here, not all; method: immunoSEQ multiplex PCR. The top ten clones hold 0.13% of a sample with some 2.1 million clones, over 85% of them seen once. As for this clone: Its matching antigen is unknown.

The clonotype was recovered from a man younger than 30 in good health. Sequenced input: naive CD4+ T cells sorted from blood. This sample's subset: CD45RA+ positively selected.

The CDR3 DNA reads as TGTGCCAGCAGTATGCCTGGAAACACCATATATTTT. It codes for CASSMPGNTIYF. The chain recombines TRBV5-4 with TRBJ1-3; D gene ambiguous. The germline V and J ends were trimmed by 5 bases and 2 bases, with 5 bases remaining between them. The V gene's germline CDR1 is SGHNT and CDR2 YYREEE (reference sequence). The CDR3 sequence is 12 residues long.